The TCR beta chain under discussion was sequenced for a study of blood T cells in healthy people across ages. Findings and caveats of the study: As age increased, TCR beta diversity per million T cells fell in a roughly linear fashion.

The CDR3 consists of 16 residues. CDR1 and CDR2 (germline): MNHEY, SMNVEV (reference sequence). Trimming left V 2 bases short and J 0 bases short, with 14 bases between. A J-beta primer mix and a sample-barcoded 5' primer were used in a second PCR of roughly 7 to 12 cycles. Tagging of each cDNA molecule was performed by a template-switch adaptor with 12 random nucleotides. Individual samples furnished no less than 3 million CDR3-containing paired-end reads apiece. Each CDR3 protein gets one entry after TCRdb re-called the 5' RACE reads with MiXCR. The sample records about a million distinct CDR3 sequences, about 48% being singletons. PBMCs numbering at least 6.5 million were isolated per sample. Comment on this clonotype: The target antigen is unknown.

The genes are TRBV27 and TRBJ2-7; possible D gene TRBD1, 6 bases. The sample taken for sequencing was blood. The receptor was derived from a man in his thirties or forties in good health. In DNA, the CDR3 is TGTGCCAGCAGTTTAAGTTGGGACACCAGCTCCTACGAGCAGTACTTC. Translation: CASSLSWDTSSYEQYF.